The rows below give T cell receptor beta chains drawn from one sample of a study of T cell responses to AZD1222 COVID-19 vaccine. Measured with immunoSEQ multiplex PCR; TCRdb has only the in-frame clones, and not every one. The repertoire holds under 150,000 clones, with 90% as singletons. Specimen: peripheral blood, collected on day 0 of AZD1222 vaccination. These receptor sequences come from an adult in good health. The CDR3 runs from the conserved cysteine through the conserved F or W. Each record gives: CDR3 length, D gene, J gene, V gene, clone size, CDR3 DNA, CDR3 protein. The D gene is left open where the match is weak. Clone size is shown for a subset of rows, as once, few, many or a class of expanded clone.

cdr3_length: 16; d_call: NA; j_call: TRBJ2-3; v_call: TRBV6-2/TRBV6-3; clone_size: once; cdr3_nt: TGTGCCAGCAGTTACGGGGACAACATGAGCACAGATACGCAGTATTTT; cdr3_aa: CASSYGDNMSTDTQYF
cdr3_length: 16; d_call: TRBD1; j_call: TRBJ1-2; v_call: TRBV6-5; clone_size: NA; cdr3_nt: TGTGCCAGCAGTTACCAGGACAGGGCCCCTAACTATGGCTACACCTTC; cdr3_aa: CASSYQDRAPNYGYTF
cdr3_length: 15; d_call: NA; j_call: TRBJ2-1; v_call: TRBV5-1; clone_size: NA; cdr3_nt: TGCGCCAGCAGCTTGGCCGGCGCAGGGGGGAATGAGCAGTTCTTC; cdr3_aa: CASSLAGAGGNEQFF
cdr3_length: 15; d_call: NA; j_call: TRBJ2-7; v_call: TRBV19; clone_size: NA; cdr3_nt: TGTGCCAGTAGTACCCTACCTGACGTCACCTACGAGCAGTACTTC; cdr3_aa: CASSTLPDVTYEQYF
cdr3_length: 13; d_call: NA; j_call: TRBJ1-1; v_call: TRBV7-9; clone_size: once; cdr3_nt: TGTGCCAGCAGCTCCAGTGAGGGATTAGAAGCTTTCTTT; cdr3_aa: CASSSSEGLEAFF
cdr3_length: 15; d_call: NA; j_call: TRBJ2-3; v_call: TRBV5-6; clone_size: NA; cdr3_nt: TGTGCCAGCAGCCCCCAAGGTCCGAGCACAGATACGCAGTATTTT; cdr3_aa: CASSPQGPSTDTQYF
cdr3_length: 15; d_call: NA; j_call: TRBJ2-7; v_call: TRBV28; clone_size: NA; cdr3_nt: TGTGCCAGCAGCCCCATGACTATACCAAACTACGAGCAGTACTTC; cdr3_aa: CASSPMTIPNYEQYF
cdr3_length: 14; d_call: NA; j_call: TRBJ1-2; v_call: TRBV9; clone_size: NA; cdr3_nt: TGTGCCAGCAGCGTAGAAGGAACAGGTTTTGGCTACACCTTC; cdr3_aa: CASSVEGTGFGYTF
cdr3_length: 13; d_call: NA; j_call: TRBJ2-7; v_call: TRBV5-1; clone_size: NA; cdr3_nt: TGCGCCAGCAGATCTTTCGACAGATACGAGCAGTACTTC; cdr3_aa: CASRSFDRYEQYF
cdr3_length: 15; d_call: NA; j_call: TRBJ1-2; v_call: TRBV18; clone_size: NA; cdr3_nt: TGTGCCAGCTCACCACAGGGGTGGGAACTCTATGGCTACACCTTC; cdr3_aa: CASSPQGWELYGYTF
cdr3_length: 13; d_call: TRBD1; j_call: TRBJ1-6; v_call: TRBV2; clone_size: NA; cdr3_nt: TGTGCCACATGTGGGGACAGTGATTCACCCCTCCACTTT; cdr3_aa: CATCGDSDSPLHF
cdr3_length: 15; d_call: TRBD1; j_call: TRBJ1-1; v_call: TRBV6-4; clone_size: NA; cdr3_nt: TGTGCCAGCAGTGACTCGACAGGGGGCGAGACTGAAGCTTTCTTT; cdr3_aa: CASSDSTGGETEAFF
cdr3_length: 20; d_call: NA; j_call: TRBJ2-6; v_call: TRBV5-4; clone_size: NA; cdr3_nt: TGTGCCAGCAGCTTGGGGGGGATAGGACGGGCCTTCTCTGGGGCCAACGTCCTGACTTTC; cdr3_aa: CASSLGGIGRAFSGANVLTF
cdr3_length: 16; d_call: TRBD1; j_call: TRBJ1-3; v_call: TRBV19; clone_size: NA; cdr3_nt: TGTGCCAGTAGTAGCGTCGGGACAGGGGCTGGAAACACCATATATTTT; cdr3_aa: CASSSVGTGAGNTIYF
cdr3_length: 13; d_call: NA; j_call: TRBJ2-7; v_call: TRBV6-5; clone_size: NA; cdr3_nt: TGTGCCAGCAGCCAAGGGCCCTCCTACGAGCAGTACTTC; cdr3_aa: CASSQGPSYEQYF
cdr3_length: 14; d_call: NA; j_call: TRBJ1-6; v_call: TRBV3-1/TRBV3-2; clone_size: NA; cdr3_nt: TGTGCCAGCAGCCAGACAGCGTATAATTCACCCCTCCACTTT; cdr3_aa: CASSQTAYNSPLHF
cdr3_length: 15; d_call: NA; j_call: TRBJ1-1; v_call: TRBV3-1/TRBV3-2; clone_size: few; cdr3_nt: TGTGCCAGCAGCCGAGGGGTGTCCATGAACACTGAAGCTTTCTTT; cdr3_aa: CASSRGVSMNTEAFF
cdr3_length: 15; d_call: TRBD1; j_call: TRBJ2-5; v_call: TRBV6-5; clone_size: NA; cdr3_nt: TGTGCCAGCAGTTACGCGACAGGGGGGAAGGAGACCCAGTACTTC; cdr3_aa: CASSYATGGKETQYF
cdr3_length: 16; d_call: TRBD2; j_call: TRBJ2-7; v_call: TRBV3-1/TRBV3-2; clone_size: NA; cdr3_nt: TGTGCCAGCAGCCAAGTTGGACTAGGGCGGGAAGACGAGCAGTACTTC; cdr3_aa: CASSQVGLGREDEQYF
cdr3_length: 13; d_call: NA; j_call: TRBJ2-1; v_call: TRBV4-1; clone_size: NA; cdr3_nt: TGCGCCAGCAGCCAGGGGAACCGGGCCCGGGGGTTCTTC; cdr3_aa: CASSQGNRARGFF
cdr3_length: 16; d_call: TRBD2; j_call: TRBJ2-1; v_call: TRBV24-1; clone_size: NA; cdr3_nt: TGTGCCACCAGTGATCTCGGGACTAGCGGCAGGGGTGAGCAGTTCTTC; cdr3_aa: CATSDLGTSGRGEQFF
cdr3_length: 12; d_call: TRBD2; j_call: TRBJ2-3; v_call: TRBV6-5; clone_size: NA; cdr3_nt: TGTGCCAGCAGGGGGGGGGCAGATACGCAGTATTTT; cdr3_aa: CASRGGADTQYF
cdr3_length: 16; d_call: NA; j_call: TRBJ1-1; v_call: TRBV6-1; clone_size: NA; cdr3_nt: TGTGCCAGCAGTGAGTGGGGGGGGGATCCGAACACTGAAGCTTTCTTT; cdr3_aa: CASSEWGGDPNTEAFF
cdr3_length: 16; d_call: NA; j_call: TRBJ1-4; v_call: TRBV4-1; clone_size: once; cdr3_nt: TGCGCCAGCAGCCAAGATAGGGGGGCAACTAATGAAAAACTGTTTTTT; cdr3_aa: CASSQDRGATNEKLFF
cdr3_length: 13; d_call: NA; j_call: TRBJ2-3; v_call: TRBV2; clone_size: NA; cdr3_nt: TGTGCCAGCACCCGGGGCTGGACAGATACGCAGTATTTT; cdr3_aa: CASTRGWTDTQYF
cdr3_length: 17; d_call: NA; j_call: TRBJ1-5; v_call: TRBV7-2; clone_size: NA; cdr3_nt: TGTGCCAGCAGCTTAAGGCCAGGCCTTTATAGCAATCAGCCCCAGCATTTT; cdr3_aa: CASSLRPGLYSNQPQHF
cdr3_length: 13; d_call: NA; j_call: TRBJ2-7; v_call: TRBV11-2; clone_size: NA; cdr3_nt: TGTGCCAGCAGCTTAGACCCCTTGTACGAGCAGTACTTC; cdr3_aa: CASSLDPLYEQYF
cdr3_length: 15; d_call: NA; j_call: TRBJ2-5; v_call: TRBV11-3; clone_size: NA; cdr3_nt: TGTGCCAGCAGCTTAGGCGGGGCCCCCTCAGAGACCCAGTACTTC; cdr3_aa: CASSLGGAPSETQYF
cdr3_length: 15; d_call: TRBD2; j_call: TRBJ2-1; v_call: TRBV6-2/TRBV6-3; clone_size: NA; cdr3_nt: TGTGCCAGCAGTGCGCTAGCGGGCTCCTACAATGAGCAGTTCTTC; cdr3_aa: CASSALAGSYNEQFF
cdr3_length: 13; d_call: NA; j_call: TRBJ2-3; v_call: TRBV5-1; clone_size: NA; cdr3_nt: TGCGCCAGCATGGGGGTGGGCACAGATACGCAGTATTTT; cdr3_aa: CASMGVGTDTQYF
cdr3_length: 14; d_call: NA; j_call: TRBJ2-5; v_call: TRBV6-5; clone_size: once; cdr3_nt: TGTGCCAGCAGTTGGGAGGTAGGGCGAGAGACCCAGTACTTC; cdr3_aa: CASSWEVGRETQYF
cdr3_length: 14; d_call: TRBD2; j_call: TRBJ2-1; v_call: TRBV4-1; clone_size: NA; cdr3_nt: TGCGCCAGCAGCCAGATTGGACTAGCTAATGAGCAGTTCTTC; cdr3_aa: CASSQIGLANEQFF
cdr3_length: 13; d_call: NA; j_call: TRBJ2-3; v_call: TRBV29-1; clone_size: NA; cdr3_nt: TGCAGCGTTGAACTCTCAGGGACAGATACGCAGTATTTT; cdr3_aa: CSVELSGTDTQYF
cdr3_length: 16; d_call: NA; j_call: TRBJ1-2; v_call: TRBV5-8; clone_size: once; cdr3_nt: TGTGCCAGCAGCTCCCTATTCGGACAGAGCCGCTATGGCTACACCTTC; cdr3_aa: CASSSLFGQSRYGYTF
cdr3_length: 14; d_call: TRBD2; j_call: TRBJ2-7; v_call: TRBV18; clone_size: NA; cdr3_nt: TGTGCCAGCTCACTAAGTAGCGGGAGCTACGAGCAGTACTTC; cdr3_aa: CASSLSSGSYEQYF
cdr3_length: 11; d_call: TRBD2; j_call: TRBJ2-5; v_call: TRBV29-1; clone_size: NA; cdr3_nt: TGCAGCGGTGGACTAGCGGGGGGCCAGTACTTC; cdr3_aa: CSGGLAGGQYF
cdr3_length: 14; d_call: TRBD1; j_call: TRBJ1-6; v_call: TRBV27; clone_size: NA; cdr3_nt: TGTGCCAGCAGTTCCCGGGACAGATATTCACCCCTCCACTTT; cdr3_aa: CASSSRDRYSPLHF
cdr3_length: 17; d_call: NA; j_call: TRBJ1-3; v_call: TRBV9; clone_size: NA; cdr3_nt: TGTGCCAGCAGCGTAGGCACGCCGACAGTCCCTGGAAACACCATATATTTT; cdr3_aa: CASSVGTPTVPGNTIYF
cdr3_length: 15; d_call: TRBD1; j_call: TRBJ1-1; v_call: TRBV7-9; clone_size: NA; cdr3_nt: TGTGCCAGCAGCTGGGGACAGTCCCTGAACACTGAAGCTTTCTTT; cdr3_aa: CASSWGQSLNTEAFF
cdr3_length: 14; d_call: TRBD2; j_call: TRBJ2-7; v_call: TRBV7-8; clone_size: once; cdr3_nt: TGTGCCAGCAGCCCTAGCGGACTATATTACGAGCAGTACTTC; cdr3_aa: CASSPSGLYYEQYF
cdr3_length: 16; d_call: TRBD2; j_call: TRBJ2-1; v_call: TRBV5-1; clone_size: NA; cdr3_nt: TGCGCCAGCAGCTTGGCCGTTCGGCTAGCGGGGTCTGAGCAGTTCTTC; cdr3_aa: CASSLAVRLAGSEQFF
cdr3_length: 14; d_call: NA; j_call: TRBJ1-3; v_call: TRBV11-2; clone_size: NA; cdr3_nt: TGTGCCAGCACCTTGGAACGCTCTGGAAACACCATATATTTT; cdr3_aa: CASTLERSGNTIYF
cdr3_length: 16; d_call: TRBD1; j_call: TRBJ1-2; v_call: TRBV11-1; clone_size: NA; cdr3_nt: TGTGCCAGCAGCTCCGCGATCACAGGGGGCGCTTATGGCTACACCTTC; cdr3_aa: CASSSAITGGAYGYTF
cdr3_length: 16; d_call: TRBD1; j_call: TRBJ2-2; v_call: TRBV12-5; clone_size: NA; cdr3_nt: TGTGCTAGTGGTTTGATTGGACAGGACAACACCGGGGAGCTGTTTTTT; cdr3_aa: CASGLIGQDNTGELFF
cdr3_length: 13; d_call: NA; j_call: TRBJ1-6; v_call: TRBV6-2/TRBV6-3; clone_size: NA; cdr3_nt: TGTGCCAGCAGTTACTGGAGAGCCAGTTTTTTCCACTTT; cdr3_aa: CASSYWRASFFHF
cdr3_length: 18; d_call: TRBD1; j_call: TRBJ2-7; v_call: TRBV5-1; clone_size: NA; cdr3_nt: TGCGCCAGCAGCTTGGGCACGGACAGGGGGAGACAAGGCTACGAGCAGTACTTC; cdr3_aa: CASSLGTDRGRQGYEQYF
cdr3_length: 14; d_call: NA; j_call: TRBJ2-7; v_call: TRBV27; clone_size: NA; cdr3_nt: TGTGCCAGCAGTTTGGTAGGGGAACACTACGAGCAGTACTTC; cdr3_aa: CASSLVGEHYEQYF